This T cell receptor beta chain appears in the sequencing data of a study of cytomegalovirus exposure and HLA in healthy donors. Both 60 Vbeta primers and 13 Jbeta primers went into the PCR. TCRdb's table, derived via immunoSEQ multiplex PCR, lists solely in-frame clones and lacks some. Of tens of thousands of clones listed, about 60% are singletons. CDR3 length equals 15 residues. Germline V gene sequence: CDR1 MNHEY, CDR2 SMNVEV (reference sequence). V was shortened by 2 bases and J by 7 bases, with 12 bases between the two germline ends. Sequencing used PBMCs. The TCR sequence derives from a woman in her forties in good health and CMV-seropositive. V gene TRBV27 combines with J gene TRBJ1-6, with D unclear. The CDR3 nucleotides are TGTGCCAGCAGTTTACGGGAATCGGGCAATTCACCCCTCCACTTT. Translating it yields CASSLRESGNSPLHF.